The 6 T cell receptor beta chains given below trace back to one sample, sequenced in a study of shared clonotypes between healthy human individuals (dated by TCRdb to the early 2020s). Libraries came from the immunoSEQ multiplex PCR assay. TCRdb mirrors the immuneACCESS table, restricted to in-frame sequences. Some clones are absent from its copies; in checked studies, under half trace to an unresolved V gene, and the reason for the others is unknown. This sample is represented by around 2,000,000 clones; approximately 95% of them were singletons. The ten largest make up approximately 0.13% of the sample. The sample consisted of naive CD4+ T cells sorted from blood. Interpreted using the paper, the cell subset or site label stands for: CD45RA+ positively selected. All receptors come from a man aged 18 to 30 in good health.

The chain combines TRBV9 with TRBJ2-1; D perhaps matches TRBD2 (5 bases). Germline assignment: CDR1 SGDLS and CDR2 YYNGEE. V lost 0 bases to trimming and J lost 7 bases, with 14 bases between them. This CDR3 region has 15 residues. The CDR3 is CASSVELAPENEQFF. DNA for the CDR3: TGTGCCAGCAGCGTAGAATTAGCGCCCGAGAATGAGCAGTTCTTC. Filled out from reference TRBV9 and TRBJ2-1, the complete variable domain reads DSGVTQTPKHLITATGQRVTLRCSPRSGDLSVYWYQQSLDQGLQFLIQYYNGEERAKGNILERFSAQQFPDLHSELNLSSLELGDSALYFCASSVELAPENEQFFGPGTRLTVL.

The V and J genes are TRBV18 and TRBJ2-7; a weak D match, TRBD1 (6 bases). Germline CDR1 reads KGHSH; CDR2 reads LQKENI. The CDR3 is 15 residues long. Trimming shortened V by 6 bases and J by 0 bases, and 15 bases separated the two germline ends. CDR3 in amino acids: CASSYRAANSYEQYF. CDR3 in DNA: TGTGCCAGCTCGTACAGGGCGGCTAACTCCTACGAGCAGTACTTC.

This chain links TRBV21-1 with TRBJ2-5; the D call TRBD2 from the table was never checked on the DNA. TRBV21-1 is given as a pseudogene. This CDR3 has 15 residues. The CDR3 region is CASSKAALASETQYF. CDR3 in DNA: TGTGCCAGCAGCAAAGCGGCACTAGCATCAGAGACCCAGTACTTC.

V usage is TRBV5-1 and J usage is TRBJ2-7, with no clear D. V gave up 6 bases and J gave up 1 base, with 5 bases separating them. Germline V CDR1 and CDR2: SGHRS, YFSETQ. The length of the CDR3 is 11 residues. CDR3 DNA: TGCGCCAGCAAAGGGTCCTACGAGCAGTACTTC. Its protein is CASKGSYEQYF.

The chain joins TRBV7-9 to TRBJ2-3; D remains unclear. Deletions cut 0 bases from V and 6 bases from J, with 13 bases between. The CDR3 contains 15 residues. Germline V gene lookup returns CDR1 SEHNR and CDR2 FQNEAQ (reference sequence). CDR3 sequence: CASSLAAGPRDTQYF. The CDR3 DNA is TGTGCCAGCAGCTTAGCGGCAGGACCTAGGGATACGCAGTATTTT.

The CDR3 sequence: CASSLGTTLHEQYF. Here the CDR3 DNA reads TGTGCCAGCAGCTTAGGGACAACGCTTCACGAGCAGTACTTC. The chain carries TRBV7-2 and TRBJ2-7; tentatively, D is TRBD1 (5 bases). The CDR3 is 14 residues long. The V end was cut by 1 base, the J end by 5 bases, with 12 bases between. Per germline, CDR1 SGHTA and CDR2 FQGNSA.